Detailed here is one T cell receptor (beta chain). This clonotype was detected many times. Its antigen has not been determined. Within one base of it there is no much larger clone, and no base qualities were kept. The data were taken from a study of T-cell memory formation after mild COVID-19 (dated by TCRdb to 2020 to 2022). As for the study more broadly: TCR sequence clusters from the two donors were found to be largely donor specific. The cohort comprised two young, previously healthy adult volunteers, one female and one male. T-cell clones expanding and contracting after mild COVID-19 in a couple of donors were tracked by longitudinal TCRalpha and TCRbeta repertoire sequencing.

General study outcomes and caveats: Only a couple of mild cases were covered by the study, and larger cohorts that include severe cases with pre-infection samples were considered necessary. Some responding clones were detected in pre-infection memory, which suggested that pre-existing cross-reactive memory T cells had joined the SARS-CoV-2 response. Contracting CD4+ clones turned up mainly in the CM and EM memory subsets, whereas EMRA was where CD8+ clones were enriched. Balanced CD4/CD8 phenotypes were observed for clones contracting from day 15 to 85, whereas a bias towards CD4+ was observed for a second wave of clones expanding from day 15 to 37. The second-wave clones that peaked on day 37 were not confirmed to be SARS-CoV-2 specific.

TCRdb names Illumina NovaSeq 6000 as the instrument used. cDNA libraries for TCRalpha and TCRbeta were prepared by 5'RACE using constant-segment primers, with sample barcodes and unique molecular identifiers added. Trizol reagent was used to extract RNA from every sample. Amplification of the libraries took two PCR steps, and the second step added a second sample barcode plus Illumina TruSeq adapters. Sequencing of the libraries was done on an Illumina NovaSeq, producing 2 x 150 bp paired-end reads. In the original analysis: Reads were demultiplexed and collapsed into UMI-guided consensus sequences with migec v1.2.7. With mixcr v2.1.11, UMI consensuses were aligned to TRA and TRB V and J templates and assembled into clonotypes. Expanded or contracted clonotypes were those called significant by both edgeR and NoisET, with noise models trained on biological replicates. For edgeR calls, a false discovery rate-adjusted p below 0.01 and a log2 fold-change threshold of 1 were applied. As an exploratory analysis of dynamics, PCA with hierarchical clustering was applied to max-normalized trajectories of the 1000 most abundant clonotypes. Separately sequenced CD4+ and CD8+ repertoires were used to assign the CD4 or CD8 phenotype of responding clones. The public reads were reprocessed in TCRdb via fastp at Q25 and MiXCR, keeping in-frame beta chains. Every distinct CDR3 protein forms one entry, paired with its most common genes and DNA. It is TCRdb's table, rather than the study itself, that gives the V and J calls and clone size. For this sample there are more than 100,000 distinct CDR3 sequences; roughly 6% appear just once. The biggest ten clones account for 2% to 2.5% of the sample.

Ficoll-Paque density gradient centrifugation was the method used to isolate PBMCs. The sequencing input was PBMCs or a T cell subset sorted from them (not recorded which). The clonotype comes from an adult woman who had mild COVID-19 (a few samples of this study predate the infection). The sample titles of this study are shuffled in the database, so cell type and time point are left out; the donor was told from shared clones.

The nucleotide sequence is TGTGCCAGCAACAGGGAGGGAAACAATGAGCAGTTCTTC. The resulting protein is CASNREGNNEQFF. This sequence uses TRBV9 and TRBJ2-1; the best D guess is TRBD2, with 7 bases matching. Trimming takes 6 bases from V and 5 bases from J, and the germline ends sit 12 bases apart. CDR1 and CDR2, per the germline V gene, are SGDLS and YYNGEE. CDR3 length: 13 amino acids, cysteine to phenylalanine. The retained sequence is limited to the CDR3, 39 bases, with the frame set at the first base.